The 8 T cell receptor beta chains below all came from one sample that was sequenced in a study of T cells expressing NK-cell markers. TCRdb re-called the 5' RACE reads and gives one entry per CDR3 protein, without DNA. The table for this sample gives about 450,000 distinct CDR3 sequences. The sequencing input was blood T cells: a sorted CD56 or NKG2C T cell subset, CD4+ or CD8+ T cells, or bulk PBMC T cells (not recorded which). Every receptor here comes from a woman aged 18 to 69 in good health.

V and J are TRBV4-1 and TRBJ2-5; as DNA is missing, the TRBD1 call by TCRdb cannot be tested. Germline-derived CDR1 and CDR2 are MGHRA and YSYEKL. The CDR3 length is 16 residues. The CDR3 sequence is CASSQGTGGSLETQYF.

The rearrangement uses TRBV6-5 and TRBJ2-1; as DNA is missing, the TRBD1 call by TCRdb cannot be tested. The CDR3 extends over 14 amino acids. Germline V gene lookup returns CDR1 MNHEY and CDR2 SVGAGI. CDR3 residues: CASSYDRVGNEQFF.

The chain employs TRBV7-3 and TRBJ2-2; TCRdb picks TRBD2, but there is no DNA to check that call. The V gene's germline CDR1 is SGHTA and CDR2 FQGTGA. This CDR3 has 15 residues. The chain's CDR3 is CASSLISSGTGELFF.

This chain uses TRBV27 with TRBJ1-5; no DNA is available, so the TRBD1 call from TCRdb remains unchecked. This CDR3 comprises 16 residues. Germline-derived CDR1 and CDR2 are MNHEY and SMNVEV (reference sequence). The CDR3 spells CASSPWTGGSVQPQHF.

This sequence joins TRBV7-8 and TRBJ2-7; no DNA is available, so the TRBD1 call from TCRdb remains unchecked. This CDR3 is 16 amino acids long. In germline, CDR1 is SGHVS, CDR2 FQNEAQ. The CDR3: CASSLVGGGGLYEQYF.

The chain joins TRBV4-1 to TRBJ2-4; lacking DNA, the TRBD1 call made by TCRdb goes unchecked. Germline V lookup: CDR1 MGHRA, CDR2 YSYEKL. The CDR3 covers 15 residues. The CDR3 loop reads CASSQGTVAKNIQYF.

The chain couples TRBV20-1 to TRBJ2-7; TCRdb's D call of TRBD1 is untestable without DNA. CDR3 length: 14 amino acids. CDR1 and CDR2 from the germline V gene are DFQATT and SNEGSKA (reference sequence). The CDR3 here is CSARDWGRNYEQYF.

This sequence joins TRBV20-1 and TRBJ2-7; TCRdb's D call of TRBD2 is untestable without DNA. This CDR3 is built from 17 residues. The germline V gene has CDR1 DFQATT and CDR2 SNEGSKA (reference sequence). CDR3 residues: CSAPGTSGRPTRYEQYF.